The 13 T cell receptor beta chains below come from one sample, sequenced in a study of PD-L1 blockade in urothelial cancer. Here immunoSEQ multiplex PCR was the method, and the copy in TCRdb shows in-frame clones only, minus some. The sample lists about 52,000 clones; about 68% were seen once. This sample's time point: pretreatment peripheral blood. Sequencing used PBMCs, obtained around atezolizumab (anti-PD-L1) treatment. The receptors shown here come from a man in his 70s with urothelial cancer.

The chain uses TRBV7-2 and TRBJ2-2, with TRBD1 identical over 10 bases. In germline, CDR1 is SGHTA, CDR2 FQGNSA. The V segment lost 7 bases and the J segment 7 bases; nucleotides outside the gene matches: 6. The CDR3 extends over 14 amino acids. Here the CDR3 reads CASKRDRGGGELFF. CDR3 nucleotide sequence: TGTGCCAGCAAGAGGGACAGGGGCGGCGGGGAGCTGTTTTTT.

The sample holds one count of this clone. The chain uses TRBV7-3 and TRBJ2-7; 8 bases agree with TRBD1. The germline gives CDR1 SGHTA, CDR2 FQGTGA. J gave up 6 bases and V 6 bases, and 7 bases lay outside the gene matches. CDR3 length equals 13 residues. Written as DNA, the CDR3 is TGTGCCAGCAGTCCGGACAGGGCTCGCGAGCAGTACTTC. It is translated as CASSPDRAREQYF.

V gene TRBV4-1 combines with J gene TRBJ1-5; weak D call: TRBD1 (5 bases). This CDR3 spans 19 amino acids. Germline CDR1 is MGHRA and CDR2 is YSYEKL. V lost 0 bases and J lost 5, with 23 bases in between. DNA of the CDR3: TGCGCCAGCAGCCAAGATTCCTCCAGGGTCCGTCCGACTCATCAGCCCCAGCATTTT. Amino acids: CASSQDSSRVRPTHQPQHF.

The CDR3 loop reads CASSQEGSGVTSPYNEQFF. The CDR3 DNA sequence: TGCGCCAGCAGCCAAGAAGGAAGTGGCGTGACTAGCCCCTACAATGAGCAGTTCTTC. This chain connects TRBV4-1 to TRBJ2-1, with 7 bases identical to TRBD2. Per the germline V gene, CDR1 is MGHRA and CDR2 is YSYEKL. The CDR3 is 19 residues long. V was pared by 0 bases and J by 2 bases, with 13 bases of the junction left unmatched.

The chain uses TRBV28 and TRBJ1-2, with 11 nucleotides matching TRBD1. Germline trimming cut 4 bases from V and 8 bases from J; bases unmatched to any gene: 15. This CDR3 has 17 residues. Germline CDR1 and CDR2: MDHEN and SYDVKM. The chain's CDR3 is CASSSNPLGQGAVGYTF. CDR3 in DNA: TGTGCCAGCAGTTCTAATCCGCTCGGACAGGGGGCTGTCGGCTACACCTTC.

The chain recombines TRBV2 with TRBJ2-7, with D perhaps TRBD2 (5 bases). Germline CDR1 is SNHLY and CDR2 is FYNNEI. The V gene lost 9 bases and the J gene lost 7 bases, with 25 bases spanning the gap. This CDR3 has 15 amino acids. The CDR3 coding sequence is TGTGCCAGTAGAAATGAGGGCGCCAATATCAAGGAGCAGTACTTC. Amino acid sequence: CASRNEGANIKEQYF.

This clone was seen more than once but under ten times. CDR3 residues: CASSLFQGATGNTIYF. CDR3 nucleotide sequence: TGCGCCAGCAGCTTGTTTCAGGGGGCGACGGGAAACACCATATATTTT. The rearrangement joins TRBV5-1 to TRBJ1-3; 8 bases map to TRBD1. Germline CDR1 and CDR2: SGHRS and YFSETQ. This CDR3 is 16 amino acids long. J lost 4 bases, V lost 1 base, and 7 bases had no gene match. Filled out from reference TRBV5-1 and TRBJ1-3, the complete variable domain reads KAGVTQTPRYLIKTRGQQVTLSCSPISGHRSVSWYQQTPGQGLQFLFEYFSETQRNKGNFPGRFSGRQFSNSRSEMNVSTLELGDSALYLCASSLFQGATGNTIYFGEGSWLTVV.

This sequence joins TRBV6-1 and TRBJ1-1, with D perhaps matching TRBD1 (6 bases). There are 10 residues in the CDR3. CDR1 is MNHNS, CDR2 SASEGT, per germline. V was trimmed by 7 bases and J by 11 bases, leaving 11 bases between them. The CDR3: CASNRERAFF. The CDR3 nucleotides read TGTGCCAGCAACAGGGAACGGGCTTTCTTT.

This rearrangement joins TRBV6-1 to TRBJ2-1; 9 bases match TRBD2. CDR1 is MNHNS, CDR2 SASEGT, per germline. The V and J ends lost 6 bases and 9 bases, in that order; junction bases with no gene match: 9. The CDR3 is 14 residues long. The CDR3 DNA reads as TGTGCCAGCAGGGGCGGGAGGGCTCTCGTTGAGCAGTTCTTC. Its protein is CASRGGRALVEQFF.

The rearrangement uses TRBV4-2 and TRBJ2-7; a possible D gene is TRBD2 (7 bases). The CDR3 loop spans 15 amino acids. Germline V lookup: CDR1 LGHNA, CDR2 YNFKEQ. Trimming took 0 bases from V and 8 from J, leaving 17 bases between them. The CDR3 spells CASSQDSGGGGKQYF. As DNA, the CDR3 is TGTGCCAGCAGCCAAGATAGCGGAGGGGGGGGAAAGCAGTACTTC.

J is TRBJ1-3 and V is TRBV18, with 7 bases identical to TRBD1. Losses at the gene ends were 5 bases for V and 0 bases for J; bases not matched to a gene: 10. The CDR3 is 17 amino acids. Germline CDR1 KGHSH, CDR2 LQKENI. CDR3 nucleotide sequence: TGTGCCAGCTCATCATCCGAGGGGGCCCCCTCTGGAAACACCATATATTTT. This translates into CASSSSEGAPSGNTIYF.

The rearrangement joins TRBV10-3 to TRBJ2-3; 8 nucleotides line up with TRBD2. J lost 1 base, V lost 11 bases, and 8 bases had no gene match. Germline CDR1 reads ENHRY; CDR2 reads SYGVKD. The CDR3 has 14 amino acids. DNA for the CDR3: TGTGCCTCCCGGGGGGGGCCCCGCACAGATACGCAGTATTTT. The encoded protein is CASRGGPRTDTQYF.

The CDR3 sequence: CASSLFQAYGYTF. Here the CDR3 DNA reads TGTGCCAGCAGCTTATTCCAGGCGTATGGCTACACCTTC. The genes are TRBV7-2 and TRBJ1-2; D remains unclear. Per germline, CDR1 SGHTA and CDR2 FQGNSA. V dropped 2 bases and J dropped 5 bases, with 9 bases sitting between them. The CDR3 runs 13 residues.